This T cell receptor (beta chain) emerged from a study of shared clonotypes between healthy human individuals. To note about this clone: Antigen unknown.

V lost 7 bases, J lost 5 bases, and 3 bases stayed unmatched. Looked up from germline, CDR1 is SGHRS and CDR2 is YFSETQ. The CDR3 totals 13 residues. Sequencing used immunoSEQ multiplex PCR; TCRdb keeps in-frame clones, though not all of them. This table has approximately 980,000 clones, roughly 72% appearing once. The split of CD4+ cells yielded CD45RA+ naive and CD45RA-negative memory subsets. The study's findings and limits: In this cohort, only blood was sampled, and tissue repertoires likely differ.

The rearrangement uses TRBV5-1 and TRBJ2-5, with TRBD1 matching over 12 bases. The receptor's source is a young man in good health. The sample taken for sequencing was memory CD4+ T cells sorted from blood. Subset denoted: CD45RA-negative fraction. The CDR3 loop reads CASGTGGGETQYF. In DNA, the CDR3 is TGCGCCAGCGGGACAGGGGGCGGGGAGACCCAGTACTTC.